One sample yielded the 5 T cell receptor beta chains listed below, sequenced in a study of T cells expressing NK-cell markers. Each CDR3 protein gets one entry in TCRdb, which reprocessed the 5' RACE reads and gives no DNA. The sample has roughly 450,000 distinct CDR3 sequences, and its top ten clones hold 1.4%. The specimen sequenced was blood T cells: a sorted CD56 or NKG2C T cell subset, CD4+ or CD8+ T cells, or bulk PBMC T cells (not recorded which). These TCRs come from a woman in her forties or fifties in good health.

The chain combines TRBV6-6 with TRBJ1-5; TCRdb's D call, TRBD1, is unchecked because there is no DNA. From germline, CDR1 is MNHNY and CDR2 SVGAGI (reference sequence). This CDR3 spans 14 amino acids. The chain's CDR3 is CASRTPGSNQPQHF.

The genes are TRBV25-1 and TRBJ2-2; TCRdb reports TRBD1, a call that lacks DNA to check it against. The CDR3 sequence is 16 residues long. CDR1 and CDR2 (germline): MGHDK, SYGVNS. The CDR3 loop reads CASTGGVAWNTGELFF.

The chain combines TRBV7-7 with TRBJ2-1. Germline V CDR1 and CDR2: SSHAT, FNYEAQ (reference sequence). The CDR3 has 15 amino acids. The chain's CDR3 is CADREWLDQNNEQFF.

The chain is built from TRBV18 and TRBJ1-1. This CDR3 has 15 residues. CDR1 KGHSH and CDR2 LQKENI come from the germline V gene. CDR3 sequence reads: CASSPRRKENTEAFF.

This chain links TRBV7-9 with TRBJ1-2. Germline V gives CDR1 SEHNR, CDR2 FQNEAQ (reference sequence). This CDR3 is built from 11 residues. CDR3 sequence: CASSSYSLGTF.